These 32 T cell receptor beta chains originate from one sample sequenced in a study of blood T cell repertoires in COVID-19. The protocol was immunoSEQ multiplex PCR, while the TCRdb copy is restricted to in-frame clones and leaves out a portion. The sample carries about 400,000 clones, 85% to 90% recorded once. The sample was peripheral blood. The receptors shown here come from a human donor in a cohort sampled during active COVID-19.

The chain recombines TRBV2 with TRBJ2-1; 9 bases match TRBD2. Germline values: CDR1 SNHLY, CDR2 FYNNEI. The CDR3 runs 16 residues. V lost 6 bases and J lost 3; bases outside the gene matches: 9. This CDR3 is CASSGGSGGFYNEQFF. In nucleotides, the CDR3 is TGTGCCAGCAGCGGGGGTAGCGGGGGCTTCTACAATGAGCAGTTCTTC.

V usage is TRBV24-1 and J usage is TRBJ2-3; TRBD2 agrees at 14 bases. There are 18 residues in the CDR3. Germline CDR1 KGHDR, CDR2 SFDVKD. V lost 7 bases to trimming and J lost 4 bases; unmatched junction nucleotides: 12. The CDR3 nucleotides are TGTGCCACCAGCCCGGGACTAGCGGGAGTTGGGGTCGCAGATACGCAGTATTTT. Amino acid sequence: CATSPGLAGVGVADTQYF.

This sequence joins TRBV5-1 and TRBJ2-7; D is uncertain. The ends were cut back, 2 bases at V and 2 bases at J, with 11 bases in the middle. Germline lookup yields CDR1 SGHRS and CDR2 YFSETQ. The CDR3 length is 14 residues. The CDR3 sequence: CASSFLGPPYEQYF. The CDR3 DNA sequence: TGCGCCAGCAGCTTTCTGGGCCCCCCCTACGAGCAGTACTTC.

This chain uses TRBV6-2 or TRBV6-3 with TRBJ2-7; no clear D gene. The germline V and J ends were trimmed by 0 bases and 2 bases, with 5 bases remaining between them. The CDR3 has 13 residues. CDR1 and CDR2 (germline): MNHEY, SVGEGT. CDR3 bases: TGTGCCAGCAGTTACTCGATAGCCTACGAGCAGTACTTC. Protein product: CASSYSIAYEQYF.

The chain has TRBV19 and TRBJ1-2; D uncertain. Per germline, CDR1 LNHDA and CDR2 SQIVND (reference sequence). This CDR3 spans 15 amino acids. V gave up 5 bases and J gave up 0 bases, with 13 bases separating them. The CDR3 DNA reads TGTGCCAGTAGTTCCAGCATGAGGCCTAACTATGGCTACACCTTC. Protein product: CASSSSMRPNYGYTF.

The chain recombines TRBV19 with TRBJ2-1, with TRBD2 matching over 10 bases. The CDR3 totals 16 residues. Trimming took 2 bases from V and 6 from J; bases not matched to a gene: 7. Germline assignment: CDR1 LNHDA and CDR2 SQIVND (reference sequence). CDR3: CASSIISGRGSNEQFF. CDR3 nucleotides: TGTGCCAGTAGTATAATAAGCGGGAGGGGCAGCAATGAGCAGTTCTTC.

A remark on this clone: The same CDR3 also results from other DNA sequences found in this sample. J is TRBJ1-5 and V is TRBV2; 8 bases are a match to TRBD1. The germline V gene encodes CDR1 SNHLY and CDR2 FYNNEI. Germline trimming cut 0 bases from V and 6 bases from J; bases unmatched to any gene: 4. CDR3 length: 15 residues. CDR3 region: CASSEAAGGRQPQHF. The CDR3 DNA reads as TGTGCCAGCAGTGAAGCGGCAGGGGGCCGTCAGCCCCAGCATTTT.

About this clone itself: The sample has other DNA sequences that encode this CDR3 too. The rearrangement joins TRBV6-5 to TRBJ1-1; unclear D gene. The ends were cut back, 2 bases at V and 1 base at J, with 5 bases in the middle. This CDR3 is 13 amino acids long. The V gene's germline CDR1 is MNHEY and CDR2 SVGAGI. As DNA, the CDR3 is TGTGCCAGCAGTTACGGGCAGAACACTGAAGCTTTCTTT. Translating it yields CASSYGQNTEAFF.

This sequence joins TRBV28 and TRBJ2-6, with D perhaps matching TRBD1 (5 bases). Germline-derived CDR1 and CDR2 are MDHEN and SYDVKM. This CDR3 region has 14 residues. V lost 8 bases to trimming and J lost 0 bases, with 8 bases between them. The CDR3 region is CASGDSSGANVLTF. CDR3 nucleotides: TGTGCCAGCGGAGACAGCTCTGGGGCCAACGTCCTGACTTTC.

This clone was seen a handful of times. V is TRBV15 and J is TRBJ1-5, with D unclear. The CDR3 runs to 12 residues. Germline V gene sequence: CDR1 LNHNV, CDR2 YYDKDF (reference sequence). V was clipped by 5 bases and J by 7 bases, with 9 bases between them. The CDR3 coding sequence is TGTGCCACCAGCGGTACCCGGCAGCCCCAGCATTTT. Its protein is CATSGTRQPQHF. Full variable domain (remainder filled in from reference TRBV15 and TRBJ1-5): DAMVIQNPRYQVTQFGKPVTLSCSQTLNHNVMYWYQQKSSQAPKLLFHYYDKDFNNEADTPDNFQSRRPNTSFCFLDIRSPGLGDTAMYLCATSGTRQPQHFGDGTRLSIL.

This clone occurred once. The rearrangement links TRBV9 to TRBJ2-7; D possibly corresponds to TRBD1 (6 bases). The germline V gene has CDR1 SGDLS and CDR2 YYNGEE. The V and J ends lost 4 bases and 7 bases respectively, with 18 bases between them. The length of the CDR3 is 14 residues. The CDR3 sequence: CASSPGHRTGEQYF. The CDR3 bases are TGTGCCAGCAGCCCGGGACACAGGACGGGAGAGCAGTACTTC.

The chain recombines TRBV5-1 with TRBJ1-1; possibly TRBD1 for D (6 bases). Germline V gene sequence: CDR1 SGHRS, CDR2 YFSETQ. The CDR3 extends over 16 amino acids. Trimming shortened V by 2 bases and J by 5 bases, and 19 bases separated the two germline ends. The DNA of the CDR3 is TGCGCCAGCAGCTTTCATCTAAGGGGGGGTAGGACTGAAGCTTTCTTT. Translated: CASSFHLRGGRTEAFF. Filled out from reference TRBV5-1 and TRBJ1-1, the complete variable domain reads KAGVTQTPRYLIKTRGQQVTLSCSPISGHRSVSWYQQTPGQGLQFLFEYFSETQRNKGNFPGRFSGRQFSNSRSEMNVSTLELGDSALYLCASSFHLRGGRTEAFFGQGTRLTVV.

This clone was counted a few times. This chain connects TRBV5-1 to TRBJ2-4, with 9 bases fitting TRBD1. After removal of 4 bases from V and 9 bases from J, the junction contained 8 bases not matched to a gene. The CDR3 is 14 amino acids. In germline, CDR1 is SGHRS, CDR2 YFSETQ. CDR3 DNA sequence: TGCGCCAGCAGCCTGGGACAGGGTGGGGGCATTCAGTACTTC. Its translation is CASSLGQGGGIQYF.

This rearrangement joins TRBV28 to TRBJ2-3; possible D gene TRBD2, 5 bases. Trimming left V 6 bases short and J 0 bases short, with 13 bases between. Per the germline V gene, CDR1 is MDHEN and CDR2 is SYDVKM. The CDR3 consists of 15 residues. This CDR3 is CASRGRGSSTDTQYF. In nucleotides, the CDR3 is TGTGCCAGCAGGGGCCGGGGTTCTAGCACAGATACGCAGTATTTT.

The J gene is TRBJ2-7, the V gene TRBV7-2; the D gene is possibly TRBD1 (6 bases). V was shortened by 5 bases and J by 1 base, with 12 bases between the two germline ends. The CDR3 runs to 14 residues. Germline V gene data show CDR1 as SGHTA and CDR2 as FQGNSA. CDR3 bases: TGTGCCAGCAGCGGAAGGGACAATTCCTACGAGCAGTACTTC. Translation gives CASSGRDNSYEQYF.

The chain couples TRBV27 to TRBJ2-7; possibly TRBD2 for D (6 bases). Trimming left V 5 bases short and J 0 bases short, with 11 bases between. Germline V gene lookup returns CDR1 MNHEY and CDR2 SMNVEV (reference sequence). The length of the CDR3 is 14 residues. The CDR3 loop is CASSPSGSSYEQYF. Here the CDR3 DNA reads TGTGCCAGCAGTCCTTCCGGGAGCTCCTACGAGCAGTACTTC.

The chain carries TRBV19 and TRBJ1-2; 9 positions agree with TRBD1. The CDR3 is 15 residues long. Germline CDR1 is LNHDA and CDR2 is SQIVND (reference sequence). Trimming at V came to 5 bases and at J to 2 bases, leaving 6 bases not matched to a gene. The CDR3 DNA follows: TGTGCCAGTAGTCCAACCGGGACAGGGAACTATGGCTACACCTTC. Translation: CASSPTGTGNYGYTF. The complete variable domain, with remaining parts taken from reference TRBV19 and TRBJ1-2, reads DGGITQSPKYLFRKEGQNVTLSCEQNLNHDAMYWYRQDPGQGLRLIYYSQIVNDFQKGDIAEGYSVSREKKESFPLTVTSAQKNPTAFYLCASSPTGTGNYGYTFGSGTRLTVV.

The chain combines TRBV7-2 with TRBJ2-5, with a tentative D call TRBD1 (6 bases). V dropped 5 bases and J dropped 5 bases, with 12 bases sitting between them. This CDR3 is 13 amino acids long. Germline V gives CDR1 SGHTA, CDR2 FQGNSA. CDR3 nucleotides: TGTGCCAGCAGCCGTCAGGGGCGGGAGACCCAGTACTTC. Its protein is CASSRQGRETQYF.

The rearrangement uses TRBV2 and TRBJ1-4; TRBD1 matches at 7 bases. The CDR3 length is 20 residues. V trimming: 2 bases; J trimming: 0 bases; junction bases outside the gene matches: 15. The germline V gene has CDR1 SNHLY and CDR2 FYNNEI. The CDR3 spells CASSETPPGTDTTTNEKLFF. Written as DNA, the CDR3 is TGTGCCAGCAGTGAAACCCCCCCCGGGACAGACACAACAACTAATGAAAAACTGTTTTTT.

V gene TRBV4-1 combines with J gene TRBJ2-1; possibly TRBD1 for D (6 bases). Looked up from germline, CDR1 is MGHRA and CDR2 is YSYEKL. The V end lost 4 bases, the J end lost 11 bases, and 18 bases lay between the germline ends. The CDR3 contains 14 residues. The CDR3 is CASSPGALGQKQFF. The DNA for the CDR3 is TGCGCCAGCAGCCCTGGCGCCCTTGGACAGAAGCAGTTCTTC.

V and J are TRBV5-1 and TRBJ1-1; TRBD1 is a possible D gene (6 bases). The V end was cut by 0 bases, the J end by 4 bases, with 10 bases between. In germline, CDR1 is SGHRS, CDR2 YFSETQ. CDR3 length: 14 residues. The CDR3 reads CASSLGGQGTEAFF. The CDR3 DNA is TGCGCCAGCAGCTTGGGGGGACAAGGCACTGAAGCTTTCTTT.

This chain uses TRBV18 with TRBJ2-7; 7 bases line up with TRBD2. Germline assignment: CDR1 KGHSH and CDR2 LQKENI. This CDR3 is 13 amino acids long. With 3 bases clipped from V and 7 bases from J, the junction kept 6 bases outside the gene matches. The CDR3 region has the DNA TGTGCCAGCTCACCGCCCGGGGGGACTGAGCAGTACTTC. Translated: CASSPPGGTEQYF. The complete variable domain, with remaining parts taken from reference TRBV18 and TRBJ2-7, reads NAGVMQNPRHLVRRRGQEARLRCSPMKGHSHVYWYRQLPEEGLKFMVYLQKENIIDESGMPKERFSAEFPKEGPSILRIQQVVRGDSAAYFCASSPPGGTEQYFGPGTRLTVT.

The V and J genes are TRBV29-1 and TRBJ2-5; tentative D call: TRBD2 (5 bases). CDR3 length: 12 amino acids. CDR1 and CDR2 from the germline V gene are SQVTM and ANQGSEA. Trimming took off 7 bases at V and 5 bases at J, with 14 bases between the two ends. The CDR3 sequence: CSADLSGETQYF. CDR3 bases: TGCAGCGCCGACTTGTCGGGGGAGACCCAGTACTTC.

The chain links TRBV9 to TRBJ2-1; D unclear. This CDR3 contains 15 residues. From germline, CDR1 is SGDLS and CDR2 YYNGEE. V dropped 4 bases and J dropped 4 bases, with 15 bases sitting between them. The CDR3, as DNA: TGTGCCAGCAGCTTTGAGGCTCGTCCGTACAATGAGCAGTTCTTC. It translates to CASSFEARPYNEQFF.

The sample holds a few counts of this clone. The rearrangement links TRBV28 to TRBJ2-3; 8 positions match TRBD1. This CDR3 region has 14 residues. Germline V gene data show CDR1 as MDHEN and CDR2 as SYDVKM. The junction had 6 bases not matched to a gene; V was cut back by 5 bases and J by 5 bases. CDR3 sequence (DNA): TGTGCCAGCAGTGAGGACAGGGTTGAAGATACGCAGTATTTT. Translation: CASSEDRVEDTQYF.

The V gene is TRBV25-1, the J gene TRBJ2-5, with 13 bases fitting TRBD2. The trim removed 4 bases at V and 5 bases at J, leaving 7 bases unmatched. This CDR3 comprises 16 residues. Per the germline V gene, CDR1 is MGHDK and CDR2 is SYGVNS. The chain's CDR3 is CASSVPGLAGRETQYF. DNA for the CDR3: TGTGCCAGCAGTGTTCCGGGACTAGCGGGACGGGAGACCCAGTACTTC.

The chain recombines TRBV7-2 with TRBJ1-4; D may be TRBD1 (6 bases). The germline V gene encodes CDR1 SGHTA and CDR2 FQGNSA. The V end lost 6 bases, the J end lost 5 bases, and 16 bases lay between the germline ends. The CDR3 sequence is 15 residues long. In DNA, the CDR3 is TGTGCCAGCAGGCGACAGGCGGCGCGAAATGAAAAACTGTTTTTT. Translating gives CASRRQAARNEKLFF.

This clone has a single count. V gene TRBV7-2 combines with J gene TRBJ2-7; 10 positions match TRBD2. With 0 bases clipped from V and 4 bases from J, the junction kept 3 bases outside the gene matches. Germline V gene lookup returns CDR1 SGHTA and CDR2 FQGNSA. CDR3 length: 15 residues. This chain's CDR3 is CASSLASSGRYEQYF. The CDR3 DNA follows: TGTGCCAGCAGCTTAGCGTCTAGCGGGAGATACGAGCAGTACTTC.

The rearrangement links TRBV18 to TRBJ1-1; no reliable D call. The germline gives CDR1 KGHSH, CDR2 LQKENI. V was shortened by 3 bases and J by 0 bases, with 11 bases between the two germline ends. The CDR3 contains 15 residues. CDR3 amino acids: CASSPSGPLNTEAFF. The CDR3 DNA reads TGTGCCAGCTCACCCAGCGGACCCTTGAACACTGAAGCTTTCTTT.

The rearrangement links TRBV5-1 to TRBJ2-5, with 13 bases matching TRBD2. This CDR3 region has 17 residues. CDR1 and CDR2 from the germline V gene are SGHRS and YFSETQ. The ends lost 3 bases at V and 1 base at J; junction bases unmatched: 6. The CDR3 bases are TGCGCCAGCAGCTCCGGGACTAGCGGGGCCCTCCAAGAGACCCAGTACTTC. Translating it yields CASSSGTSGALQETQYF.

This chain links TRBV27 with TRBJ2-1; 10 bases line up with TRBD2. The length of the CDR3 is 15 residues. Germline CDR1 and CDR2: MNHEY and SMNVEV (reference sequence). The junction had 8 bases not matched to a gene; V was cut back by 6 bases and J by 6 bases. CDR3 amino acids: CASRSGGAGGNEQFF. CDR3 DNA sequence: TGTGCCAGCAGAAGCGGGGGGGCAGGAGGCAATGAGCAGTTCTTC.

V is TRBV10-3 and J is TRBJ2-7; no firm D call. Germline V gives CDR1 ENHRY, CDR2 SYGVKD. The CDR3 extends over 15 amino acids. With 4 bases removed from V and 0 bases from J, the gap between germline ends came to 13 bases. The CDR3: CAISGVAQSSYEQYF. The CDR3 region has the DNA TGTGCCATCAGTGGGGTAGCCCAAAGCTCCTACGAGCAGTACTTC.